Sequencing of this T cell receptor (beta chain) was carried out in a study of blood T cell repertoires in COVID-19. At the level of the study: Samples representing acute and convalescent COVID-19 were sourced from the United States, Italy and Spain.

A COVID-19 case had been met by exposed participants during the 2 weeks before study entry. In the authors' methods: Quantification of nucleated cells was approximated via reference gene primer amplification. The method was immunoSEQ multiplex PCR; TCRdb's version includes in-frame clones alone and lacks a portion of them. That table gives V, J and clone size, and the DNA gave D and trimming. Of over 200,000 clones in the sample, over 70% were seen once. Sequencing was done on a sample of PBMCs or T cells enriched from blood (not recorded which). The sequence derives from a woman in her twenties or thirties who had been exposed to COVID-19.

This chain's CDR3 is CASSYPHPGGSSSYEQYF. CDR3 DNA sequence: TGTGCCAGCAGTTACCCGCACCCGGGGGGCTCGAGCTCCTACGAGCAGTACTTC. This chain uses TRBV6-2 or TRBV6-3 with TRBJ2-7; D is possibly TRBD2 (7 bases). The V gene lost 2 bases and the J gene lost 0 bases, with 20 bases spanning the gap. CDR1 is MNHEY and CDR2 is SVGEGT in the germline V gene. This CDR3 region has 18 residues.